This record looks at one TCR beta chain sequence and its context. Study processing details: Nucleated cell counts were estimated from reference gene primer amplification. Only in-frame clones appear in the TCRdb table, and some are missing; sequencing was by immunoSEQ multiplex PCR. The V and J calls and the clone size are those of that table, but D and trimming were determined from the DNA. Of some 110,000 clones in the sample, 90% were seen once. The data are from a study of blood T cell repertoires in COVID-19. Study context: Acute-phase and convalescent COVID-19 samples originated in the United States, Italy and Spain. T cells, B-cell-depleted T cells, or PBMCs supplied cDNA or gDNA.

Germline assignment: CDR1 SGHRS and CDR2 YFSETQ. Trimming at V came to 6 bases and at J to 1 base, leaving 2 bases not matched to a gene. The CDR3 loop spans 14 amino acids. The origin of this receptor is a human donor with active COVID-19. The donor label of this sample is uncertain. The sample comprised peripheral blood. V and J are TRBV5-1 and TRBJ2-2, with 8 bases matching TRBD1. CDR3 region: CASKQGVNTGELFF. CDR3 nucleotides: TGCGCCAGCAAACAGGGGGTGAACACCGGGGAGCTGTTTTTT.